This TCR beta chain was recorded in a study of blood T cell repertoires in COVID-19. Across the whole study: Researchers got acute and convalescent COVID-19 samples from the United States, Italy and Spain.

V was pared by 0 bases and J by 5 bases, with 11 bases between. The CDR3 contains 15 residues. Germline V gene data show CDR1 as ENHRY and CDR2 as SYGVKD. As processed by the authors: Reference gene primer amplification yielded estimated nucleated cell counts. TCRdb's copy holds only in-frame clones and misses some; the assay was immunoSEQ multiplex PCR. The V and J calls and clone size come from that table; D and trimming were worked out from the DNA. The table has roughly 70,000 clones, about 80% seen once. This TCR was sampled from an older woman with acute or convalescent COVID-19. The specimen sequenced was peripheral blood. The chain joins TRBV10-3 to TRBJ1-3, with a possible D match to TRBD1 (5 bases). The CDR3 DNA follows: TGTGCCATCAGTGAGTCCGGGGGGAACCGAAACACCATATATTTT. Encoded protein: CAISESGGNRNTIYF.